The rows below give T cell receptor beta chains drawn from one sample of a study of shared clonotypes between healthy human individuals. Generated by immunoSEQ multiplex PCR, the TCRdb table keeps only in-frame clones and is missing some. The table includes around 2,100,000 clones, less than 95% detected once. The specimen sequenced was naive CD8+ T cells sorted from blood. Every receptor here comes from a man between 18 and 35 years old in good health. The CDR3 runs from the conserved cysteine through the conserved F or W. Fields, in order: J gene, clone size, D gene, V gene, CDR3 protein, CDR3 DNA. D genes are given only for firm matches. Size values are once, few and many counts, or a class for expanded clones, and some rows have none.

TRBJ2-7,NA,NA,TRBV2,CASSVNEQYF,TGTGCCAGCAGTGTAAACGAGCAGTACTTC
TRBJ1-1,NA,NA,TRBV28,CASSRPVKNTEAFF,TGTGCCAGCAGTCGACCGGTAAAAAACACTGAAGCTTTCTTT
TRBJ2-7,NA,NA,TRBV30,CAWSVGNPDEQYF,TGTGCCTGGAGTGTTGGGAACCCCGACGAGCAGTACTTC
TRBJ1-2,NA,TRBD1,TRBV9,CASSADPRTGTNYGYTF,TGTGCCAGCAGCGCCGATCCACGGACAGGCACTAACTATGGCTACACCTTC
TRBJ2-3,NA,NA,TRBV10-3,CAIRDRSGADTQYF,TGTGCCATCAGGGACAGATCTGGAGCAGATACGCAGTATTTT
TRBJ2-1,NA,TRBD1,TRBV4-3,CASSQTGDEQFF,TGCGCCAGCAGCCAGACAGGGGATGAGCAGTTCTTC
TRBJ2-5,NA,NA,TRBV27,CASSRGPGSLLVAQYF,TGTGCCAGCAGCCGGGGGCCGGGCAGCCTCTTAGTGGCCCAGTACTTC
TRBJ2-1,NA,NA,TRBV9,CASSPTGYSYNEQFF,TGTGCCAGCAGCCCCACTGGCTACTCCTACAATGAGCAGTTCTTC
TRBJ2-1,NA,NA,TRBV30,CAWGFVYNEQFF,TGTGCCTGGGGTTTCGTGTACAATGAGCAGTTCTTC
TRBJ2-3,once,NA,TRBV12-5,CASGLERRKGSGRTDTQYF,TGTGCTAGTGGTTTGGAACGCCGCAAGGGGAGCGGTCGCACAGATACGCAGTATTTT
TRBJ2-1,NA,TRBD2,TRBV9,CASSPSGGSYNEQFF,TGTGCCAGCAGCCCTAGCGGAGGCTCCTACAATGAGCAGTTCTTC
TRBJ2-3,NA,NA,TRBV7-9,CASSLSSSPDTQYF,TGTGCCAGCAGCTTATCCTCAAGTCCGGATACGCAGTATTTT
TRBJ2-7,NA,NA,TRBV7-9,CASSPGASYEQYF,TGTGCCAGCAGCCCCGGGGCGTCCTACGAGCAGTACTTC
TRBJ1-5,NA,TRBD1,TRBV6-1,CASSEYKGANNQPQHF,TGTGCCAGCAGTGAATATAAGGGGGCAAACAATCAGCCCCAGCATTTT
TRBJ2-3,NA,TRBD2,TRBV27,CASSLGAGTSTDTQYF,TGTGCCAGCAGTTTAGGAGCGGGAACTAGCACAGATACGCAGTATTTT
TRBJ1-5,NA,NA,TRBV28,CASSFPGPRFDYSNQPQHF,TGTGCCAGCAGTTTCCCCGGGCCGAGATTTGATTATAGCAATCAGCCCCAGCATTTT
TRBJ2-1,NA,TRBD2,TRBV7-6,CASSSRTSGNGYVEQFF,TGTGCCAGCAGCTCGCGGACTAGCGGGAATGGATATGTTGAGCAGTTCTTC
TRBJ2-1,NA,NA,TRBV9,CASSARTASYNEQFF,TGTGCCAGCAGCGCCCGGACAGCCTCCTACAATGAGCAGTTCTTC
TRBJ2-3,NA,TRBD2,TRBV10-3,CAISDPPTSAGDTQYF,TGTGCCATCAGTGACCCGCCGACTAGCGCGGGAGATACGCAGTATTTT
TRBJ1-2,NA,NA,TRBV19,CASSIFGSINYGYTF,TGTGCCAGTAGTATCTTTGGCAGTATTAACTATGGCTACACCTTC